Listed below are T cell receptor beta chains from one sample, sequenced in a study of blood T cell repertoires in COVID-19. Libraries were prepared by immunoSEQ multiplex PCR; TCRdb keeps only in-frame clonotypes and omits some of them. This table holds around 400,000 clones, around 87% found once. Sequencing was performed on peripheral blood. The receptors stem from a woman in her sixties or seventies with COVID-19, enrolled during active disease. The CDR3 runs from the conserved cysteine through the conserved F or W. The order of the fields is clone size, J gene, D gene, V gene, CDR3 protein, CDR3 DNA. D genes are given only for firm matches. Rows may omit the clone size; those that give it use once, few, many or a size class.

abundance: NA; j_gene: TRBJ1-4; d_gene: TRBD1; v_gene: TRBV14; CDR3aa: CASSPRRRDRVNEKLFF; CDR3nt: TGTGCCAGCAGCCCGCGGCGGAGGGACAGGGTTAATGAAAAACTGTTTTTT
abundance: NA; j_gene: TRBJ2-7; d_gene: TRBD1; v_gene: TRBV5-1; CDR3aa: CASTTTGGGYEQYF; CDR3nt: TGCGCCAGCACCACTACAGGGGGAGGCTACGAGCAGTACTTC
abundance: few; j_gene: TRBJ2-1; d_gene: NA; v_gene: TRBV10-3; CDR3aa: CATSSYRDGYGNEQFF; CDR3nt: TGTGCCACCTCCTCCTACAGGGACGGTTATGGCAATGAGCAGTTCTTC
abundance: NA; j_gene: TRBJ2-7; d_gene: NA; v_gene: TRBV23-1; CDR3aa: CASSQSSRLSYEQYF; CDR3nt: TGCGCCAGCAGTCAATCGAGCAGGCTTTCCTACGAGCAGTACTTC
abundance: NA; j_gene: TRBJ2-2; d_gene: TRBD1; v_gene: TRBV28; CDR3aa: CASSLTGTGGSGELFF; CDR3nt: TGTGCCAGCAGTTTAACCGGGACAGGGGGCTCCGGGGAGCTGTTTTTT
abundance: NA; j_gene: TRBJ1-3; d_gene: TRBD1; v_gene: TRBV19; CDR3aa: CATWTGDSGNTIYF; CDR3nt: TGTGCCACCTGGACAGGGGATAGTGGAAACACCATATATTTT
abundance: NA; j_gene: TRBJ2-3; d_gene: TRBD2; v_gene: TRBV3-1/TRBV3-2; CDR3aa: CASSQLAGPSTDTQYF; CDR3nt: TGTGCCAGCAGCCAACTAGCGGGGCCTAGCACAGATACGCAGTATTTT
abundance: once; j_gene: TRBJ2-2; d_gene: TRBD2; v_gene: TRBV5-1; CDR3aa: CASSRQPTSGGSNTGELFF; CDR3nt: TGCGCCAGCAGCCGACAACCGACTAGCGGGGGGTCGAACACCGGGGAGCTGTTTTTT
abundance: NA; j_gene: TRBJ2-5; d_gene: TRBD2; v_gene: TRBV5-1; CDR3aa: CASTRISSGGQETQYF; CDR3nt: TGCGCCAGCACCCGGATCTCTAGCGGGGGCCAAGAGACCCAGTACTTC
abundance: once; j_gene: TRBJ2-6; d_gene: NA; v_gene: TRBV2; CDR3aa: CASSESRGLTGANVLTF; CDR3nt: TGTGCCAGCAGCGAAAGCAGGGGATTAACTGGGGCCAACGTCCTGACTTTC
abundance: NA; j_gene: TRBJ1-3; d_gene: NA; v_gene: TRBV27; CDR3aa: CASATTSGNTIYF; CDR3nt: TGTGCCAGCGCTACTACCTCTGGAAACACCATATATTTT
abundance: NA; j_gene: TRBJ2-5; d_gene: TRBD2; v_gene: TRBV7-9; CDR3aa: CASSLYGGVNQETQYF; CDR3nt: TGTGCCAGCAGCTTATACGGGGGGGTGAATCAAGAGACCCAGTACTTC
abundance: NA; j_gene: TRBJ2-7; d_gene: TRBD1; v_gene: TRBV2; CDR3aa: CASSDPGDRAYEQYF; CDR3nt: TGTGCCAGCAGTGACCCCGGGGACAGGGCCTACGAGCAGTACTTC
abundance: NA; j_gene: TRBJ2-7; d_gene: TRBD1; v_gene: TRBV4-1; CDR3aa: CASRTYRDSYEQYF; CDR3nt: TGCGCCAGCAGAACTTACCGGGACAGCTACGAGCAGTACTTC
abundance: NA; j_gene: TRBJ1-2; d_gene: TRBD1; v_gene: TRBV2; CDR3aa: CASRVDRNYGYTF; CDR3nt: TGTGCCAGCAGAGTGGACAGGAACTATGGCTACACCTTC
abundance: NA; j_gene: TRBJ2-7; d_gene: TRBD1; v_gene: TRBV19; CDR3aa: CASSRTGGSSYEQYF; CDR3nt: TGTGCCAGTAGTAGGACAGGGGGGAGCTCCTACGAGCAGTACTTC
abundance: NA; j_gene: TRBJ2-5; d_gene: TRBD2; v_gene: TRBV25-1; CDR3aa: CASGRSGMETQYF; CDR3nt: TGTGCCAGCGGCCGGAGCGGGATGGAGACCCAGTACTTC
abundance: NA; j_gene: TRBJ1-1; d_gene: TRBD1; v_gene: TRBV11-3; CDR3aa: CASSPGGITEAFF; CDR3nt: TGTGCCAGCAGCCCAGGGGGCATCACTGAAGCTTTCTTT
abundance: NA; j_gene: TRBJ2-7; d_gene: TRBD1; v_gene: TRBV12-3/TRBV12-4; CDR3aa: CASSLKTGSEQYF; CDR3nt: TGTGCCAGCAGTTTGAAGACAGGGAGCGAGCAGTACTTC
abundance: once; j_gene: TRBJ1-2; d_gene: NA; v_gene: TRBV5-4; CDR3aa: CASSPTYLDGYTF; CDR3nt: TGTGCCAGCAGCCCGACCTACCTAGATGGCTACACCTTC
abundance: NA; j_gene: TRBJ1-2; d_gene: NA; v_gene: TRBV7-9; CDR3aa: CASSLGVPFYGYTF; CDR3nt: TGTGCCAGCAGCCTGGGAGTCCCCTTCTATGGCTACACCTTC
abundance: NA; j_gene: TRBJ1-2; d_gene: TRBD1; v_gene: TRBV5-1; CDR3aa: CASSSARDRPARYGYTF; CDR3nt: TGCGCCAGCAGCTCCGCCCGGGACAGGCCTGCGAGGTATGGCTACACCTTC
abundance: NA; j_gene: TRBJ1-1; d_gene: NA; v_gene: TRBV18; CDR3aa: CASSPLIGEEAFF; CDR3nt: TGTGCCAGCTCACCACTCATCGGGGAAGAAGCTTTCTTT
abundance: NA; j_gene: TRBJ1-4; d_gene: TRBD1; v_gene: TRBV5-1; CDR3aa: CASSPRGTLEKLFF; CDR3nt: TGCGCCAGCAGCCCCAGGGGGACCCTTGAAAAACTGTTTTTT
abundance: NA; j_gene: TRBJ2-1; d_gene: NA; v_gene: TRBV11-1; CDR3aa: CASSLHRASSYNEQFF; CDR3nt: TGTGCCAGCAGCTTACACAGGGCGAGCTCCTACAATGAGCAGTTCTTC
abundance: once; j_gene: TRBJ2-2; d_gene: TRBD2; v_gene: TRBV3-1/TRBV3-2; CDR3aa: CASSRSSSGVNTGELFF; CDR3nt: TGTGCCAGCAGCCGATCCTCAAGCGGGGTGAACACCGGGGAGCTGTTTTTT
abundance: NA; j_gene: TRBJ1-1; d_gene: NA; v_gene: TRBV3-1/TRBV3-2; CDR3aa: CASSQNGGRTEAFF; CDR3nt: TGTGCCAGCAGCCAGAACGGGGGGAGGACTGAAGCTTTCTTT
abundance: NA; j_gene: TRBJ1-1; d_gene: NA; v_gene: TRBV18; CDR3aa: CASSPLGENTEAFF; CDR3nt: TGTGCCAGCTCCCCTCTAGGGGAGAACACTGAAGCTTTCTTT
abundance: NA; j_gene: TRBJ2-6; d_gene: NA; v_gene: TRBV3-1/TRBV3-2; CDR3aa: CASSSLGRANVLTF; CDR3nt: TGTGCCAGCAGCAGTCTGGGCAGGGCCAACGTCCTGACTTTC
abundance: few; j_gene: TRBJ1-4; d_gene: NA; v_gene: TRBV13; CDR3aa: CASTAGGLATNEKLFF; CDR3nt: TGTGCCAGCACCGCGGGGGGATTAGCAACTAATGAAAAACTGTTTTTT
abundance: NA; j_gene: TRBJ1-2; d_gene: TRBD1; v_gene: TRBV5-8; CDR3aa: CASSLGDRPFYGYTF; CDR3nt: TGTGCCAGCAGCTTAGGGGACAGGCCTTTCTATGGCTACACCTTC
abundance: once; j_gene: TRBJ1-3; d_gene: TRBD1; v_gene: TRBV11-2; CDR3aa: CASGTGRNTIYF; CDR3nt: TGTGCCAGCGGGACAGGGAGAAACACCATATATTTT
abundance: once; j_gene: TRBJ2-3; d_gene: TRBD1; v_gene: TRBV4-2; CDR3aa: CASSQDRYRGLATDTQYF; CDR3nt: TGTGCCAGCAGCCAAGATCGGTACAGGGGATTGGCGACAGATACGCAGTATTTT
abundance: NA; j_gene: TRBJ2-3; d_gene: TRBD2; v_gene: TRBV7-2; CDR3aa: CASSFAGTSVTDTQYF; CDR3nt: TGTGCCAGCAGCTTTGCCGGGACTAGCGTCACAGATACGCAGTATTTT
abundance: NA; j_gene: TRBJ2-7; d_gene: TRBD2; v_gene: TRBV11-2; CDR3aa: CASSFTSGGTYEQYF; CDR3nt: TGTGCCAGCAGCTTTACTAGCGGGGGGACCTACGAGCAGTACTTC
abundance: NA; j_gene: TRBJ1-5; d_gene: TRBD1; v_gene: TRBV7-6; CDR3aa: CASSLAGGQGTQPQHF; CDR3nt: TGTGCCAGCAGCTTAGCGGGGGGACAGGGCACTCAGCCCCAGCATTTT
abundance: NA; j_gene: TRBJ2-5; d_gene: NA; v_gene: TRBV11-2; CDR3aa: CASSLSRPSGTQYF; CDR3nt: TGTGCCAGCAGCTTATCAAGGCCCTCGGGGACCCAGTACTTC
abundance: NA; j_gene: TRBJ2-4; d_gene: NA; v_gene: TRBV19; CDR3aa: CASSKGRLAKNIQYF; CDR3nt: TGTGCCAGTAGCAAAGGAAGACTAGCCAAAAACATTCAGTACTTC
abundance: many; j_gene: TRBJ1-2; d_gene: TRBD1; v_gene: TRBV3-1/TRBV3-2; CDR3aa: CASSQEGGTGEEDYGYTF; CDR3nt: TGTGCCAGCAGCCAAGAGGGGGGGACAGGGGAGGAAGACTATGGCTACACCTTC
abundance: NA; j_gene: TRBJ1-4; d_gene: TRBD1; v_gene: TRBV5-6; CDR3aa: CASSTSGTGGEKLFF; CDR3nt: TGTGCCAGCAGCACATCCGGGACAGGGGGAGAAAAACTGTTTTTT
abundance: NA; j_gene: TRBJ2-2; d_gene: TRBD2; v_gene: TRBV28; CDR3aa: CASSSRLAGTGELFF; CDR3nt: TGTGCCAGCAGTTCCAGACTAGCAGGGACCGGGGAGCTGTTTTTT
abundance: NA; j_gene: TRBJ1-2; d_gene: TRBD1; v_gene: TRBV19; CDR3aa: CASKRDRPYGYTF; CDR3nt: TGTGCCAGTAAAAGGGACAGGCCCTATGGCTACACCTTC
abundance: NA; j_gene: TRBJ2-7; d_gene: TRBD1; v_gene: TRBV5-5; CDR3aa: CASSFVQGQVNEQYF; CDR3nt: TGTGCCAGCAGCTTTGTTCAGGGACAGGTCAACGAGCAGTACTTC
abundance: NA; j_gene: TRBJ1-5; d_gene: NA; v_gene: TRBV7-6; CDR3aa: CASSLVPGGGNQPQHF; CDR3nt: TGTGCCAGCAGCTTAGTTCCGGGGGGGGGTAATCAGCCCCAGCATTTT
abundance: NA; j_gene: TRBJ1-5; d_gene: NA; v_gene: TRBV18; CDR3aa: CASSPGLSQPQHF; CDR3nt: TGTGCCAGCTCACCAGGGCTGAGTCAGCCCCAGCATTTT
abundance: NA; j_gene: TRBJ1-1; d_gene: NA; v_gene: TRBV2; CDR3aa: CASNGEMNTEAFF; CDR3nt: TGTGCCAGCAATGGGGAGATGAACACTGAAGCTTTCTTT
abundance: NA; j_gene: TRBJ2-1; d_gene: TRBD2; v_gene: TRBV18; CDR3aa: CASSPPGSGAYNEQFF; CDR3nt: TGTGCCAGCTCACCACCGGGAAGCGGGGCGTACAATGAGCAGTTCTTC
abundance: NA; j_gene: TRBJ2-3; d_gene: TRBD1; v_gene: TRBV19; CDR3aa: CAISTGTMTGTQYF; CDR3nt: TGTGCCATTTCGACAGGGACCATGACGGGTACGCAGTATTTT
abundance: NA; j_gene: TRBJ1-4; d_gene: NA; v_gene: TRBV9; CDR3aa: CASSPRGQEKLFF; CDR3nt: TGTGCCAGCAGCCCCCGAGGACAAGAAAAACTGTTTTTT
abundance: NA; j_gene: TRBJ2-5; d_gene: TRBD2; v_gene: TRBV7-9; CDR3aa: CASSLALAGVETQYF; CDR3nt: TGTGCCAGCAGCTTAGCATTAGCGGGGGTGGAGACCCAGTACTTC
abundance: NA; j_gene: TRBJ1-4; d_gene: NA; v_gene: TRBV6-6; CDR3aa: CASSRQEINEKLFF; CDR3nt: TGTGCCAGCAGCAGACAGGAGATTAATGAAAAACTGTTTTTT
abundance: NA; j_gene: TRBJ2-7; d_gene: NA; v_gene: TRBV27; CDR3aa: CASSLLGEVAREQYF; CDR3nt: TGTGCCAGCAGTTTATTAGGGGAGGTCGCGAGGGAGCAGTACTTC
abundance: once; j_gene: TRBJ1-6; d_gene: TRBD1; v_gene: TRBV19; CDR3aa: CASSRGQDNSPLHF; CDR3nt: TGTGCCAGTAGTAGGGGACAGGATAATTCACCCCTCCACTTT
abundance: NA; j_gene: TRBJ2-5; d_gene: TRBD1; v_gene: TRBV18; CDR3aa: CASSPGQGSKTQYF; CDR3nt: TGTGCCAGCTCACCGGGACAGGGTTCGAAGACCCAGTACTTC
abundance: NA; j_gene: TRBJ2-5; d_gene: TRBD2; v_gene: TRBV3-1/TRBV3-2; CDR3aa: CASSPGDRTSLQETQYF; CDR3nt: TGTGCCAGCAGCCCGGGGGACCGGACTAGCCTCCAAGAGACCCAGTACTTC
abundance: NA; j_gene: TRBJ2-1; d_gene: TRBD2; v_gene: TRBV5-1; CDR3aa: CASSLSPSGGAVDEQFF; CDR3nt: TGCGCCAGCAGCTTGAGCCCTAGCGGGGGGGCCGTTGATGAGCAGTTCTTC
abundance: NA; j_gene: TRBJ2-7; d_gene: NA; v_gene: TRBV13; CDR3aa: CASSSARGAVGEQYF; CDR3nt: TGTGCCAGCAGCTCCGCCCGGGGGGCGGTTGGGGAGCAGTACTTC
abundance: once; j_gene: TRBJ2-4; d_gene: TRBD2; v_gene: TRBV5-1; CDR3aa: CASSLTGTKDIQYF; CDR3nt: TGCGCCAGCAGTTTAACCGGGACTAAAGACATTCAGTACTTC